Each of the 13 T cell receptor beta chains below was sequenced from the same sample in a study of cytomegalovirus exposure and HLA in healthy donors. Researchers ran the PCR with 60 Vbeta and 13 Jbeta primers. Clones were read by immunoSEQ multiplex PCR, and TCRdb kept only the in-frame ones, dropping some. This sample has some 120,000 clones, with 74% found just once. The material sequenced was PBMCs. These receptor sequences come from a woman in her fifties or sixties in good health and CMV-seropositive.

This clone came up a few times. The CDR3: CASAQGKLETQYF. CDR3 DNA: TGTGCCAGCGCACAGGGGAAACTAGAGACCCAGTACTTC. The chain employs TRBV6-5 and TRBJ2-5, with 7 bases identical to TRBD1. This CDR3 is 13 amino acids long. The germline V gene encodes CDR1 MNHEY and CDR2 SVGAGI. V lost 8 bases and J lost 4; bases outside the gene matches: 7.

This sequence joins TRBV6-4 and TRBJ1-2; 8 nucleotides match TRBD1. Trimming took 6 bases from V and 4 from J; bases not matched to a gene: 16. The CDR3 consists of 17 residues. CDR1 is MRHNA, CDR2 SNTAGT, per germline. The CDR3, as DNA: TGTGCCAGCAGGGGATCTGGACAGGGAACCCTTCCCTATGGCTACACCTTC. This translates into CASRGSGQGTLPYGYTF.

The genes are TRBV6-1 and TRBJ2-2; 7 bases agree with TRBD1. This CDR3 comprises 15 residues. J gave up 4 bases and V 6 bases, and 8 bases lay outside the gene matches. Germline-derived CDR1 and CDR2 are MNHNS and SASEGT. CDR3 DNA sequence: TGTGCCAGCAGCGTTGACAGGGCTGGCACCGGGGAGCTGTTTTTT. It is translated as CASSVDRAGTGELFF.

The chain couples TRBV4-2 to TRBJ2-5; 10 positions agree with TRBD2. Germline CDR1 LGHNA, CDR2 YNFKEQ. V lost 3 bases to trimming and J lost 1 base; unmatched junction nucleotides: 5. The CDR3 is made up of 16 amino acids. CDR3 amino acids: CASSQVLAGGQETQYF. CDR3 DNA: TGTGCCAGCAGCCAGGTATTAGCGGGGGGCCAAGAGACCCAGTACTTC.

The CDR3: CASSLLVAGELFF. The CDR3 DNA is TGTGCCAGCAGCTTATTGGTAGCCGGGGAGCTGTTTTTT. V is TRBV11-3 and J is TRBJ2-2, with D uncertain. V lost 2 bases to trimming and J lost 6 bases, with 7 bases between them. This CDR3 has 13 amino acids. Germline CDR1 is SGHNT and CDR2 is YENEEA.

DNA for the CDR3: TGCAGCGTTAGCCCCGGTGATACGCAGTATTTT. The encoded protein is CSVSPGDTQYF. The rearrangement uses TRBV29-1 and TRBJ2-3; no clear D gene. The germline V gene has CDR1 SQVTM and CDR2 ANQGSEA. CDR3 length equals 11 residues. The germline V and J ends were trimmed by 5 bases and 6 bases, with 9 bases remaining between them.

CDR3 coding DNA: TGTGCCAGCAGTTATACAGGGAATTCACCCCTCCACTTT. It translates to CASSYTGNSPLHF. The V gene is TRBV25-1, the J gene TRBJ1-6; D is possibly TRBD1 (6 bases). Trimming took off 5 bases at V and 7 bases at J, with 9 bases between the two ends. The CDR3 loop spans 13 amino acids. Looked up from germline, CDR1 is MGHDK and CDR2 is SYGVNS.

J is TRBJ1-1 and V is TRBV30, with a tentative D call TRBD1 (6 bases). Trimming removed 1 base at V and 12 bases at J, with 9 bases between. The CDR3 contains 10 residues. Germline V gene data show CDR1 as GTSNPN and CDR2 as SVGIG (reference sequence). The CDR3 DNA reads TGTGCCTGGAGTGACAGGGTACCTTTCTTT. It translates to CAWSDRVPFF.

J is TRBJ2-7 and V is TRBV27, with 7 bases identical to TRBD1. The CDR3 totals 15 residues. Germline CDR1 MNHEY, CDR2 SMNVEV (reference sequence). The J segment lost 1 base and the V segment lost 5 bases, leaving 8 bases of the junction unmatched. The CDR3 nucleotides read TGTGCCAGCAGTCTAACAGGGGTCGCTTCCTACGAGCAGTACTTC. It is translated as CASSLTGVASYEQYF.

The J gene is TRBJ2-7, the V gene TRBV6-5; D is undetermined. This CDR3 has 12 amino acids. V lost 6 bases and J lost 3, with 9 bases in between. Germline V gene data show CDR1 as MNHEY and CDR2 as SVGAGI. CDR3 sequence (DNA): TGTGCCAGCAGCCCGCCAGGCTACGAGCAGTACTTC. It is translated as CASSPPGYEQYF.

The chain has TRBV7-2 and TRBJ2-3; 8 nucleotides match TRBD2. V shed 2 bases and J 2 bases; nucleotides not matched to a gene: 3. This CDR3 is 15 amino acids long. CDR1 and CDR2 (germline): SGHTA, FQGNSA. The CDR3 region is CASSLSGGSTDTQYF. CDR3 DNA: TGTGCCAGCAGCTTATCGGGGGGGTCCACAGATACGCAGTATTTT. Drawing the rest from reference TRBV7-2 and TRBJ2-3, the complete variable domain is GAGVSQSPSNKVTEKGKDVELRCDPISGHTALYWYRQSLGQGLEFLIYFQGNSAPDKSGLPSDRFSAERTGGSVSTLTIQRTQQEDSAVYLCASSLSGGSTDTQYFGPGTRLTVL.

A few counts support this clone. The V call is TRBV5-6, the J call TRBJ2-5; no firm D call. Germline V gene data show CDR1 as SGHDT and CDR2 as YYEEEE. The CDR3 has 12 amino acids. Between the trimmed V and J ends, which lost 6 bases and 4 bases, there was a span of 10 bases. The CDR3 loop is CASNPFRETQYF. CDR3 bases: TGTGCCAGCAATCCTTTTAGAGAGACCCAGTACTTC.

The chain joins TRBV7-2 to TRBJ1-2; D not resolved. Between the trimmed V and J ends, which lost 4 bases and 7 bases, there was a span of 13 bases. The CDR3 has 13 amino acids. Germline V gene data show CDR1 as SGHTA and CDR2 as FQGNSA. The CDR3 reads CASSSIPEGGYTF. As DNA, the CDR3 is TGTGCCAGCAGCTCAATACCGGAGGGTGGCTACACCTTC.